This TCR beta chain was observed in a study of cytomegalovirus exposure and HLA in healthy donors. The germline V gene encodes CDR1 MGHDK and CDR2 SYGVNS. V lost 2 bases, J lost 0 bases, and 7 bases lay in between. This CDR3 has 15 residues. Primers: 60 Vbeta forward and 13 Jbeta reverse. Repertoires were generated with immunoSEQ multiplex PCR, while TCRdb's copy carries only in-frame clones and drops some. The table lists 120,000 to 150,000 clones, 73% of them singletons. The source is a woman between 18 and 30 years old in good health and CMV-seronegative. The specimen was PBMCs. The V gene is TRBV25-1, the J gene TRBJ2-2; D is perhaps TRBD1 (5 bases). CDR3 coding DNA: TGTGCCAGCAGTGAAGAACAGGCGAACACCGGGGAGCTGTTTTTT. Translated: CASSEEQANTGELFF.